This TCR beta chain was captured in a study of early T cells in non-severe SARS-CoV-2 infection. Regarding this clonotype: Its antigen remains unknown.

Using its own MiXCR run on the 5' RACE reads, TCRdb lists one record per CDR3 protein. The table includes about 64,000 distinct CDR3 sequences, around 20% detected once. The CDR3 spans 14 residues. Germline CDR1 reads SGHRS; CDR2 reads YFSETQ. Trimming took 0 bases from V and 8 from J; bases not matched to a gene: 5. The study, taken as a whole, reports: Matching results from VDJdb favored anti-spike CD8 responses, leaving private and CD4 specificities undetected.

This TCR derives from an adult who was a healthcare worker with PCR-confirmed SARS-CoV-2 infection or an uninfected control (not recorded which). Sequenced material: whole blood, taken at baseline. This rearrangement joins TRBV5-1 to TRBJ2-1; the match to TRBD2 covers 7 bases. The CDR3 loop reads CASSLAGGRDEQFF. As DNA, the CDR3 is TGCGCCAGCAGCTTGGCGGGGGGAAGGGATGAGCAGTTCTTC.